The rows below give T cell receptor beta chains drawn from one sample of a study of response to subunit inactivated influenza vaccine. MiXCR, applied by TCRdb to the RT-PCR reads, yields one record per CDR3 protein. The sample has about 160,000 distinct CDR3 sequences; roughly a tenth are singletons. The specimen comprised non-naive T cells sorted from PBMCs, sampled around seven weeks after vaccination. These TCRs come from a man aged 50-59 years who received an inactivated influenza vaccine. CDR3s include the opening cysteine and the closing phenylalanine or tryptophan. A D gene is named only where the DNA matches it firmly. Not every row has a clone size; where given, it reads once, few, many or a size class.

CDR3nt | CDR3aa | len | j_gene | v_gene | d_gene | abundance
TGTGCCAGCAGTCAGGTTGTATCCGACGTCCTGACTTTC | CASSQVVSDVLTF | 13 | TRBJ2-6 | TRBV6-2/TRBV6-3 | - | many
TGTGCCAGCAGTGCCGACTCTCACACAGATACGCAGTATTTT | CASSADSHTDTQYF | 14 | TRBJ2-3 | TRBV6-4 | - | many
TGTGCCAGCAGCTGGGGACAGGTTTCCTCACCCCTCCACTTT | CASSWGQVSSPLHF | 14 | TRBJ1-6 | TRBV7-2 | TRBD1 | few
TGTGCCAGCTCACCAAGGTCGTCTCTGGGGGAAAACATTCAGTACTTC | CASSPRSSLGENIQYF | 16 | TRBJ2-4 | TRBV18 | - | many
TGTGCCAGCAGCTTAGGTAGAGAATCCGGAAACACCATATATTTT | CASSLGRESGNTIYF | 15 | TRBJ1-3 | TRBV7-8 | - | few
TGTGCCAGCGGGTGGGGACGGAAGTCCTACGAGCAGTACTTC | CASGWGRKSYEQYF | 14 | TRBJ2-7 | TRBV6-1 | - | few
TGTGCCAGCAGCCCACGTTCGGAGGGGACCCAGTACTTC | CASSPRSEGTQYF | 13 | TRBJ2-5 | TRBV3-1 | - | many
TGCAGTGCTACACCCGGGACTAGCGGAACCTACGAGCAGTACTTC | CSATPGTSGTYEQYF | 15 | TRBJ2-7 | TRBV20-1 | TRBD2 | few
TGTGCCAGCAATCCCGGAACACACTACGAGCAGTACTTC | CASNPGTHYEQYF | 13 | TRBJ2-7 | TRBV2 | - | few
TGCGCCAGCAGCCAGATAGTAGCGGGGTTAAGTGTAGGGGTCCAGTACTTC | CASSQIVAGLSVGVQYF | 17 | TRBJ2-5 | TRBV4-1 | TRBD2 | many
TGTGCCAGCCATCGGAGTGTTGGACTAGCGCGTTCCTACGAGCAGTACTTC | CASHRSVGLARSYEQYF | 17 | TRBJ2-7 | TRBV21-1 | - | -
TGTGCCAGCAGCTCCAGGGAGGACAGAGGAAAACTGTTTTTT | CASSSREDRGKLFF | 14 | TRBJ1-4 | TRBV7-2 | - | few
TGTGCCAGCAGCAAGATGGAGGGGACCCAGTACTTC | CASSKMEGTQYF | 12 | TRBJ2-5 | TRBV7-9 | - | many
TGTGCCACCAGCAGAGAGGGGCGGTACTCTGGAAACACCATATATTTT | CATSREGRYSGNTIYF | 16 | TRBJ1-3 | TRBV15 | - | many
TGTGCCAGCCAGTCTACGGGGGGGGCCCCAGATACGCAGTATTTT | CASQSTGGAPDTQYF | 15 | TRBJ2-3 | TRBV7-2 | TRBD2 | many
TGCAGTGCTAGAGTTGGGACTAGCTCGGGCGAGCAGTACTTC | CSARVGTSSGEQYF | 14 | TRBJ2-7 | TRBV20-1 | TRBD2 | few
TGCAGCGTTGGTGGACTAGCGGGGGAGGAGCAGTTCTTC | CSVGGLAGEEQFF | 13 | TRBJ2-1 | TRBV29-1 | TRBD2 | few
TGTGCCAGCAGCCCTCCGTCTAGAAGCGAGACCCAGTACTTC | CASSPPSRSETQYF | 14 | TRBJ2-5 | TRBV7-2 | - | -
TGTGCCAGCAGCTTAGCAGACAGGGATGGCTACACCTTC | CASSLADRDGYTF | 13 | TRBJ1-2 | TRBV7-2 | TRBD1 | many
TGTGCCAGCAGTCCGGGACTAGCGACCCGTAGAGGGAATGAGCAGTTCTTC | CASSPGLATRRGNEQFF | 17 | TRBJ2-1 | TRBV6-2/TRBV6-3 | TRBD2 | -
TGTGCCAGCAGTGGGGGACAGGGGTCGGGAGACGAGCAGTACTTC | CASSGGQGSGDEQYF | 15 | TRBJ2-7 | TRBV12-3/TRBV12-4 | TRBD1 | many
TGCAGTGCTAGAGATAGGCGCCGGCGGCCCAATAGCACAGATACGCAGTATTTT | CSARDRRRRPNSTDTQYF | 18 | TRBJ2-3 | TRBV20-1 | - | -
TGTGCCAGCAGCTTGGCCCAGAGCTCGGCGTCCGAGCAGTACTTC | CASSLAQSSASEQYF | 15 | TRBJ2-7 | TRBV5-4 | - | few
TGCGCCAGCAGCCACGGACAGGTTGGCTCACCCCTCCACTTT | CASSHGQVGSPLHF | 14 | TRBJ1-6 | TRBV4-1 | TRBD1 | -
TGTGCCAGCAGTTCCCCCGCAATTAGCACAGATACGCAGTATTTT | CASSSPAISTDTQYF | 15 | TRBJ2-3 | TRBV25-1 | - | -
TGTGCCAGCAGTCCTCTTAATAACGGGTTGGGTGGCTACACCTTC | CASSPLNNGLGGYTF | 15 | TRBJ1-2 | TRBV27 | - | few
TGTGCCAGCAGCTTAGATACCGGGGACAGACAAGAGACCCAGTACTTC | CASSLDTGDRQETQYF | 16 | TRBJ2-5 | TRBV11-2 | TRBD1 | few
TGCGCCAGCAGCTTACAGGGGGCTCGAAAGACTGAAGCTTTCTTT | CASSLQGARKTEAFF | 15 | TRBJ1-1 | TRBV5-1 | TRBD1 | many
TGTGCCAGCAGTTTGGCGAGGGGCCCCTACAATGAGCAGTTCTTC | CASSLARGPYNEQFF | 15 | TRBJ2-1 | TRBV28 | - | -
TGTGCCCACAACCGGAGGGGCGCATGGGGCACTGAAGCTTTCTTT | CAHNRRGAWGTEAFF | 15 | TRBJ1-1 | TRBV30 | - | -
TGCAGCGTTACAGGCCTGGGCACAGATACGCAGTATTTT | CSVTGLGTDTQYF | 13 | TRBJ2-3 | TRBV29-1 | - | many
TGCGCCAGCAGCCAAGGCCTAGCGGGGGGCTCCTACGAGCAGTACTTC | CASSQGLAGGSYEQYF | 16 | TRBJ2-7 | TRBV4-3 | TRBD2 | few
TGCAGTGCTGAAAGCGTATCCACAGATACGCAGTATTTT | CSAESVSTDTQYF | 13 | TRBJ2-3 | TRBV20-1 | - | few
TGTGCCAGCAGCGGGACTAGCGGGGTCCAAGAGACCCAGTACTTC | CASSGTSGVQETQYF | 15 | TRBJ2-5 | TRBV7-2 | TRBD2 | many
TGCAGCGTCGCTCAGCAGCCTAACTATGGCTACACCTTC | CSVAQQPNYGYTF | 13 | TRBJ1-2 | TRBV29-1 | - | many
TGTGCCAGCTCACCGACGATCTTACAACAGGGGGCGAATGAAAAACCGTTTTTT | CASSPTILQQGANEKPFF | 18 | TRBJ1-4 | TRBV18 | TRBD1 | -
TGTGCTAGCAGCCCTCTCTACGAGCAGTACTTC | CASSPLYEQYF | 11 | TRBJ2-7 | TRBV6-2/TRBV6-3 | - | many
TGCAGTGCTAGAGATTTCGGGGGCGGTAAAAATCAGCCCCAGCATTTT | CSARDFGGGKNQPQHF | 16 | TRBJ1-5 | TRBV20-1 | - | few
TGTGCCAGCAGTCCCTCAAAGTCCTGGCGGCCCGGTGGGGGTGATACGCAGTATTTT | CASSPSKSWRPGGGDTQYF | 19 | TRBJ2-3 | TRBV11-2 | - | few
TGTGCCAGCAGCCAACTGACAGGGCTTAATGAAAAACTGTTTTTT | CASSQLTGLNEKLFF | 15 | TRBJ1-4 | TRBV3-1 | TRBD1 | few
TGTGCCAGCAGCTTAAGACAGGGGAGCGGGGAGCTGTTTTTT | CASSLRQGSGELFF | 14 | TRBJ2-2 | TRBV11-2 | TRBD1 | many
TGTGCCAGCAGCGGACTCCCCGGGGAGCTGTATTTT | CASSGLPGELYF | 12 | TRBJ2-2 | TRBV9 | - | once
TGCAGTGCCGGCTGGGGACAGGGCTGGGGCTACACCTTC | CSAGWGQGWGYTF | 13 | TRBJ1-2 | TRBV20-1 | TRBD1 | -
TGCGCCAGCAGCTTGGGCCGGGCCCCAGAGACCCAGTACTTC | CASSLGRAPETQYF | 14 | TRBJ2-5 | TRBV5-1 | - | few